The sequence of this T cell receptor (beta chain) was determined in a study of post-analysis software for immune sequencing data (dated by TCRdb to the mid-2010s). Describing the broader study: Recorded disease courses included relapsing-remitting, secondary progressive and progressive-relapsing multiple sclerosis, with some patients lacking subtype annotation. A subset of samples was prepared in parallel using single-end sample barcoding, then pooled and co-amplified after Illumina adapter ligation. The patient repertoires were set against ten to eleven previously published healthy control repertoires from donors whose ages ranged from roughly 6 to 26 years.

Broad study findings and their caveats: Normalized Chao1 diversity was significantly lower in multiple sclerosis patients than controls, suggesting substantial peripheral T-cell clonal expansion. The control group was slightly older than the multiple sclerosis patient group. Direct clustering with F measure showed strong co-clustering of samples prepared in the same batch, prompting a batch-effect correction. A few TRBV segments, including TRBV5-6, TRBV5-1 and TRBV20-1, were significantly more frequent in patients than controls.

Explained via the paper, the time point label denotes: second blood draw from one MS patient after hematopoietic stem cell transplantation. To demonstrate the VDJtools post-analysis software, the study profiled TCR beta repertoires from the peripheral blood of around 13 young patients with multiple sclerosis. Multiple sclerosis patients were children and adolescents aged roughly 6 to 17 years. The library was made by PCR. This sample was sequenced with an Illumina HiSeq 2500. To reduce PCR and sequencing biases, unique molecular identifiers were incorporated into the TCR beta cDNA libraries. Every 1 to 10 million input T cells yielded 500,000 or so cDNA molecules, meaning each molecule approximated one T cell. The same protocol used for the earlier healthy control dataset was applied to prepare and sequence the patient libraries. Samples belonging to the same batch were prepared together, multiplexed and sequenced on a shared HiSeq lane. In the original analysis: MIGEC was used to process the raw barcoded reads, and molecular identifier groups with only a single read were discarded before consensus assembly and CDR3 extraction. VDJtools was used for post-analysis of the clonotype tables, with diversity normalized by down-sampling every dataset to the smallest sample size. In repertoire overlap clustering, CDR3 amino acid sequences, but not nucleotide sequences, were matched to correct batch-related cross-sample contamination. Using fastp trimming at Q25 and MiXCR clonotype assembly, TCRdb reanalyzed the public sequencing data and kept in-frame beta chains. One record per CDR3 amino acid sequence lists the most common genes and DNA. The V and J calls and clone size come from TCRdb's table, not from the authors' own analysis. The sample has about 160,000 distinct CDR3 sequences on record, under 40% of them singletons. The leading ten clones occupy 25% to 35% of the sample.

This clonotype was seen a few times. Its specific antigen is unknown. No much larger clonotype is one base removed from it; base qualities were not supplied. The germline V gene (reference sequence) sets CDR1 to MNHEY and CDR2 to SMNVEV. Counted from cysteine to phenylalanine, this CDR3 has 15 amino acids. Here the CDR3 DNA is all that survives: 45 bases in frame from base 1. V and J are truncated by 5 bases and 0 bases respectively, leaving an intervening sequence of 11 bases. The rearrangement joined TRBV27 to TRBJ2-1, and perhaps TRBD1 as D gene, on 5 matching bases. The source of this sequence is a girl aged 10 to 17 with multiple sclerosis. Donor details come from another sample of the same person, matched by shared clones. The specimen was blood, collected after autologous hematopoietic stem cell transplantation. The encoded CDR3 is CASSPDSFSYNEQFF. Here is the DNA: TGTGCCAGCAGTCCAGACAGCTTCTCCTACAATGAGCAGTTCTTC.